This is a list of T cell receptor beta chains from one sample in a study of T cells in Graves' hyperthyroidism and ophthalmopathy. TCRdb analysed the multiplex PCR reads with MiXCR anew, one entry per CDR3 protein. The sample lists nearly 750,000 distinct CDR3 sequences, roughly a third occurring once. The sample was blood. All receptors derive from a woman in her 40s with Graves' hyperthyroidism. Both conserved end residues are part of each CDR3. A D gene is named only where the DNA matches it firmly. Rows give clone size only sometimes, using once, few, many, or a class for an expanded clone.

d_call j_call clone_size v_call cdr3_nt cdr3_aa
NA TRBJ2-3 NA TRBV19 TGTGCCAGTAGTATTCGGGTTCGCACAGATACGCAGTATTTT CASSIRVRTDTQYF
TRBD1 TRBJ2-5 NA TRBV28 TGTGCCAGCAGTGGGACAGGGGCCGTACAAGAGACCCAGTACTTC CASSGTGAVQETQYF
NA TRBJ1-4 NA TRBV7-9 TGTGCCAGCAGCTTATCCCTGAGACACGAAAAACTGTTTTTT CASSLSLRHEKLFF
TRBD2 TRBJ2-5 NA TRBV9 TGTGCCAGCAGCCCGCGGGGGGCTAGCGGGCGCGCCGGGGAGACCCAGTACTTC CASSPRGASGRAGETQYF
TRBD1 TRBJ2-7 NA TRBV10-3 TGTGCCATTGCCGGGACAGGGCGTATCGGGCAGTACTTC CAIAGTGRIGQYF
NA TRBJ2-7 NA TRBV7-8 TGTGCCAGCAGGACGGGCTTCTCCGAGCAGTACTTC CASRTGFSEQYF
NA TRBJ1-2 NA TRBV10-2 TGCGCCAGCAGTGAGGAGGGGCGTGAAGGCTACACCTTC CASSEEGREGYTF
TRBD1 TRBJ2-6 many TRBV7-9 TGTGCCAGCAGCGACAGGGGGCCAGGGGCCAACGTCCTGACTTTC CASSDRGPGANVLTF
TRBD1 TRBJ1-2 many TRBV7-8 TGTGCCAGCAGCTCTGGACAGGGGGAATATGGCTACACCTTC CASSSGQGEYGYTF
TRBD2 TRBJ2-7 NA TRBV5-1 TGCGCCAGCAGCGAACCGGGACTAGCTCTCTACGAGCAGTACTTC CASSEPGLALYEQYF
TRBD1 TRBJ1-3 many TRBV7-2 TGTGCCAGCAGCTTATTGTCCCAGGGGGCTGGAAACACCATATATTTT CASSLLSQGAGNTIYF
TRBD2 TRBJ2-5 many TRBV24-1 TGTGCCACCAGTGCTATGGGGCTAGCGGGGAAAGAGACCCAGTACTTC CATSAMGLAGKETQYF
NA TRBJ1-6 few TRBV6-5 TGTGCCAGCAGTGAGGGTAGTAATTCACCCCTCCACTTT CASSEGSNSPLHF
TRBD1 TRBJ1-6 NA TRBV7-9 TGTGCCAGCAGCTTATGGGGACAGGGCAGTTCACCCCTCCACTTT CASSLWGQGSSPLHF
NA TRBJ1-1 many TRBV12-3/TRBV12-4 TGTGCCAGCAGTTTGCGGGAGTGGGACACTGAAGCTTTCTTT CASSLREWDTEAFF
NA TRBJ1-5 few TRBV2 TGTGCCAGCATCCGGGACCCAAATCAGCCCCAGCATTTT CASIRDPNQPQHF
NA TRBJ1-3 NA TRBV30 TGTGCCTGGGCCAGGGGTAGTTCATATGGAAACACCATATATTTT CAWARGSSYGNTIYF
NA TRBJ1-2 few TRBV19 TGTGCCAGTAGTTGGGATGCAATCAGGGGCTACACCTTC CASSWDAIRGYTF
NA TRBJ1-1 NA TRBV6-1 TGTGCCAGCAGTCCTCTTGGGGATTCGGGTGAAGCTTTCTTT CASSPLGDSGEAFF
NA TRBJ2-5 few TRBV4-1 TGCGCCAGCAGCCAAGCGCCAGGGCTTCAAGAGACCCAGTACTTC CASSQAPGLQETQYF
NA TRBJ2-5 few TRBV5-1 TGCGCCAGCAGCTTGGGTCTCAGGGAACTCGGAGAGACCCAGTACTTC CASSLGLRELGETQYF
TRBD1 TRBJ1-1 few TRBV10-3 TGTGCCATCAGTAGGACAGGGGGGAACACTGAAGCTTTCTTT CAISRTGGNTEAFF
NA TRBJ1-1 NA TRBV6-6 TGTGCCAGCAGTCGGGCGCGCGGGAACACTGAAGCTTTCTTT CASSRARGNTEAFF
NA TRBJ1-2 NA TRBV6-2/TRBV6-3 TGTGCCAGCAGCAGGGGTGGCTACACCTTC CASSRGGYTF
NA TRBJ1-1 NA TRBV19 TGTGCCAGTATGGCGGCCAGAGGCACTGAAGCTTTCTTT CASMAARGTEAFF
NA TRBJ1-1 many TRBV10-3 TGTGCCATCAGTGAGCTACGGATGGGGGCTTTCTTT CAISELRMGAFF
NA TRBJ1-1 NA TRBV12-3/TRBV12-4 TGTGCCAGCAGCTTGGGGCAGAAGGGCACTGAAGCTTTCTTT CASSLGQKGTEAFF
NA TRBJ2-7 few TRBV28 TGTGCCAGCAGTTTAGGGGACAACGAGTACTTC CASSLGDNEYF
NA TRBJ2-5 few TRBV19 TGTGCCAGTAGTAACCAACAGGGTACGGGTGGAGAGACCCAGTACTTC CASSNQQGTGGETQYF
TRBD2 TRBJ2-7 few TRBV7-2 TGTGCCAGCAGCTTAGTGGGAGGGCCGGGGGTCGAGCAGTACTTC CASSLVGGPGVEQYF
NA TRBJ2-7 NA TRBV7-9 TGTGCCTGGCGGGGCGGTTCCTACGAGCAGTACTTC CAWRGGSYEQYF
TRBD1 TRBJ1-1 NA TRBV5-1 TGCGCCAGCAGCCTGACAGGGAACACCGGGACGGTGGGTACTGAAGCTTTCTTT CASSLTGNTGTVGTEAFF
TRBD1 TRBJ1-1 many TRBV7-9 TGTGCCAGCAGCCCAACTCAGGGGGCCTCTGAAGCTTTCTTT CASSPTQGASEAFF
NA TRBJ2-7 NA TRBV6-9 TGTGCCAGCAGACTGGAACAGTGGACCTCCTACGAGCAGTACTTC CASRLEQWTSYEQYF
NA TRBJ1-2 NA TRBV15 TGTGCCACCAGCAGTTCGCCTACAGATTTCTATGGCTACACCTTC CATSSSPTDFYGYTF
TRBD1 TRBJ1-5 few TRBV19 TGTGCCAGTAGTATAGGGGACAGTCCGACCAATCAGCCCCAGCATTTT CASSIGDSPTNQPQHF
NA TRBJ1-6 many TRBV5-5 TGTGCCAGCAGCTTGGCCTTGGGCAGATCTGGAGATTCACCCCTCCACTTT CASSLALGRSGDSPLHF
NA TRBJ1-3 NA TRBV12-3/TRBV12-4 TGTGCCAGCAGAGGCGGACTCAACTCTGGAAACACCATATATTTT CASRGGLNSGNTIYF
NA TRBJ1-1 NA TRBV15 TGTGCCACCAGCAGGGACCGTCCCGAGAGGATTCCTCGCCTGAACACTGAAGCTTTCTTT CATSRDRPERIPRLNTEAFF
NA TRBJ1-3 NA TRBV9 TGTGCCAGCAGCGTATACAATGGAAACACCATATATTTT CASSVYNGNTIYF
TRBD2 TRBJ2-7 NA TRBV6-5 TGTGCCAGCAGTTATTCGGGGCTAGCGGGTTACGAGCAGTACTTC CASSYSGLAGYEQYF
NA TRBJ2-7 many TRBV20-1 TGCAGTGCTAGAGGGGAAAGCTCCTACGAGCAGTACTTC CSARGESSYEQYF
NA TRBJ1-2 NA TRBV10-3 TGTGCCATCAGTGAGCCTTCCGGGGGCTACACCTTC CAISEPSGGYTF
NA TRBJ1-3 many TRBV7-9 TGTGCCAGCAGAAACACGATGGGGTTGTCAGGAAACACCATATATTTT CASRNTMGLSGNTIYF
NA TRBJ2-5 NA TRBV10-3 TGTGCCATCAGTCCCTCGGGCGGCCAAGAGACCCAGTACTTC CAISPSGGQETQYF
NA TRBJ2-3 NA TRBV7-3 TGTGCCAGCAGCGCCACAGGAAACACAGATACGCAGTATTTT CASSATGNTDTQYF
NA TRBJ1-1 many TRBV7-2 TGTGCCAGCAGCCCTCGGGCAAGTCTAATGAACACTGAAGCTTTCTTT CASSPRASLMNTEAFF
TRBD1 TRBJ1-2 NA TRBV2 TGTGCCAGCAGTATCATTCTCAGGACAGGGGGCGATGGCTACACCTTC CASSIILRTGGDGYTF
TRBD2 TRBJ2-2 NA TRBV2 TGTGCCAGTAGTACCCGGGGGGGTCGCACCGGGGAGCTGTTTTTT CASSTRGGRTGELFF
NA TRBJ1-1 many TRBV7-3 TGTGCCAGCAGCTTATACAGGCTACAGAACACTGAAGCTTTCTTT CASSLYRLQNTEAFF
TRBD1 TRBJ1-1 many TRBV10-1 TGCGCCAGCAGTACAGGGGCCAACACTGAAGCTTTCTTT CASSTGANTEAFF
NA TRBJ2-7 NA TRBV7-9 TGCGCCAGCACGACCCTGGGGGCCTACGAGCAGTACTTC CASTTLGAYEQYF
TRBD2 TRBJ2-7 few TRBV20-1 TGCAGTGCTAGAGGGAGAGCGGGGGAACCCTACGAGCAGTACTTC CSARGRAGEPYEQYF